This T cell receptor (beta chain) was found in a study of beta chain features in type 1 diabetes. In regard to this clone: The antigen remains undetermined.

Expressed TCRB transcripts were sequenced because the entire RNA isolate underwent reverse transcription. The method was immunoSEQ multiplex PCR; TCRdb's version includes in-frame clones alone and lacks a portion of them. The data contain approximately 250,000 clones, about 14% of them seen just once; the ten biggest clones take up around 0.03%. Regarding the study as a whole: Researchers reported that naive, central memory and Treg TCRB repertoires appeared more similar in patients than in healthy donors.

Looked up from germline, CDR1 is SGDLS and CDR2 is YYNGEE. This CDR3 has 15 amino acids. Deletions cut 0 bases from V and 3 bases from J, with 12 bases between. The receptor was derived from a woman in her 40s in good health. Sequenced input: naive CD4+ T cells from blood. The chain joins TRBV9 to TRBJ1-2, with D uncertain. The CDR3 loop reads CASSVGKEAYYGYTF. The CDR3 DNA sequence: TGTGCCAGCAGCGTAGGAAAAGAAGCCTACTATGGCTACACCTTC.